A single sample gave rise to the 20 T cell receptor beta chains below, sequenced in a study of blood T cell repertoires in COVID-19. TCRdb's copy holds only in-frame clones and misses some; the assay was immunoSEQ multiplex PCR. The table records tens of thousands of clones, roughly 84% of them present only once. Sequenced: peripheral blood. These TCRs come from a man aged 50 to 60 with active COVID-19.

The J gene is TRBJ1-1, the V gene TRBV2; D is uncertain. The V end was cut by 10 bases, the J end by 0 bases, with 9 bases between. The CDR3 spans 12 residues. CDR1 is SNHLY, CDR2 FYNNEI, per germline. The CDR3 region has the DNA TGTGCCACACGTACAATGAACACTGAAGCTTTCTTT. Translation: CATRTMNTEAFF.

For this clone: Other DNA sequences within the sample encode an identical CDR3. V is TRBV7-2 and J is TRBJ2-2; tentatively, D is TRBD2 (6 bases). This CDR3 is built from 15 residues. In germline, CDR1 is SGHTA, CDR2 FQGNSA. The germline V and J ends were trimmed by 7 bases and 1 base, with 13 bases remaining between them. DNA of the CDR3: TGTGCCAGCACCCTTAAGGGAGGGAACACCGGGGAGCTGTTTTTT. Translated: CASTLKGGNTGELFF.

V is TRBV2 and J is TRBJ1-6; possibly TRBD1 for D (5 bases). CDR1 and CDR2 (germline): SNHLY, FYNNEI. The CDR3 totals 15 residues. V gave up 1 base and J gave up 7 bases, with 11 bases separating them. The DNA for the CDR3 is TGTGCCAGCAGTGAAGGGCAGGGTGAAAATTCACCCCTCCACTTT. It specifies CASSEGQGENSPLHF.

The CDR3 is CASSLLTARGETQYF. Here the CDR3 DNA reads TGTGCCAGCAGCTTACTAACCGCCCGGGGTGAGACCCAGTACTTC. The chain employs TRBV7-6 and TRBJ2-5; possible D gene TRBD2, 5 bases. From germline, CDR1 is SGHVS and CDR2 FNYEAQ. V was trimmed by 2 bases and J by 5 bases, leaving 15 bases between them. CDR3 length equals 15 residues.

This chain uses TRBV6-4 with TRBJ1-2; 12 bases align to TRBD1. The CDR3 has 15 amino acids. J was trimmed by 2 bases and V by 3 bases; bases with no gene match: 1. Per germline, CDR1 MRHNA and CDR2 SNTAGT. In DNA, the CDR3 is TGTGCCAGCAGTGAGGGGACAGGGGGCAACTATGGCTACACCTTC. Translating it yields CASSEGTGGNYGYTF.

The chain carries TRBV11-2 and TRBJ2-7; D not resolved. The CDR3 is 11 amino acids. Between the trimmed V and J ends, which lost 4 bases and 3 bases, there was a span of 4 bases. Germline V gives CDR1 SGHAT, CDR2 FQNNGV. CDR3 nucleotides: TGTGCCAGCAGCTCCGTCTACGAGCAGTACGTC. Its translation: CASSSVYEQYV.

The chain links TRBV7-2 to TRBJ2-1; D is unresolved. Germline V gene lookup returns CDR1 SGHTA and CDR2 FQGNSA. Trimming cost V 5 bases and J 6 bases, with 8 bases left between them. CDR3 size: 12 residues. This CDR3 is CASSPTINEQFF. The CDR3 nucleotides are TGTGCCAGCAGCCCTACTATCAATGAGCAGTTCTTC.

This chain links TRBV29-1 with TRBJ2-1; possibly TRBD1 for D (5 bases). Germline assignment: CDR1 SQVTM and CDR2 ANQGSEA. V shed 6 bases and J shed 8 bases, with 26 bases lying between them. The CDR3 covers 16 residues. CDR3 region: CSVAYGWGTTGDEQFF. The CDR3 DNA reads as TGCAGCGTCGCCTACGGATGGGGCACCACAGGCGATGAGCAGTTCTTC.

This chain uses TRBV5-1 with TRBJ1-1; D remains ambiguous. The CDR3 totals 14 residues. Germline CDR1 SGHRS, CDR2 YFSETQ. Trimming removed 0 bases at V and 4 bases at J, with 10 bases between. CDR3 residues: CASSLVAGSTEAFF. The CDR3 nucleotides are TGCGCCAGCAGCTTGGTAGCTGGAAGCACTGAAGCTTTCTTT.

This rearrangement joins TRBV5-1 to TRBJ2-1, with 9 nucleotides matching TRBD2. The germline gives CDR1 SGHRS, CDR2 YFSETQ. The CDR3 contains 15 residues. The V gene end was trimmed by 4 bases and the J gene end by 2 bases; junction bases not matched to a gene: 4. CDR3 bases: TGCGCCAGCAGCCGTAGCGGGGGAACCTACAATGAGCAGTTCTTC. Amino acid sequence: CASSRSGGTYNEQFF.

The CDR3 nucleotides are TGTGCCAGCAGCTTAGTCCGGCTTACAGGATACCATGAGCAGTTCTTC. Translating it yields CASSLVRLTGYHEQFF. J is TRBJ2-1 and V is TRBV7-9, with D maybe TRBD1 (5 bases). V was cut by 1 base and J by 8 bases, with 18 bases left in between. The CDR3 consists of 16 residues. Per germline, CDR1 SEHNR and CDR2 FQNEAQ (reference sequence).

The chain combines TRBV2 with TRBJ2-5; D is possibly TRBD1 (7 bases). The length of the CDR3 is 17 residues. Germline CDR1 is SNHLY and CDR2 is FYNNEI. Trimming cost V 7 bases and J 7 bases, with 28 bases left between them. CDR3 region: CASNPTRAGTRTGTQYF. CDR3 nucleotide sequence: TGTGCCAGCAACCCAACGAGGGCGGGGACCAGGACAGGGACCCAGTACTTC.

The chain has TRBV7-2 and TRBJ2-3; the D gene is possibly TRBD1 (5 bases). The CDR3 runs 12 residues. Germline CDR1 is SGHTA and CDR2 is FQGNSA. Trimming left V 5 bases short and J 5 bases short, with 8 bases between. The CDR3 DNA follows: TGTGCCAGCAGCCCCACAGGAGATACGCAGTATTTT. Translating gives CASSPTGDTQYF.

This clone was recorded once. V usage is TRBV6-5 and J usage is TRBJ1-2; a possible D gene is TRBD1 (6 bases). The CDR3 totals 13 residues. Per germline, CDR1 MNHEY and CDR2 SVGAGI. Trimming left V 8 bases short and J 3 bases short, with 13 bases between. The CDR3 DNA reads as TGTGCCAGCCTGCAGGGGATAGACTATGGCTACACCTTC. This sequence encodes CASLQGIDYGYTF.

This clone was seen a single time. Germline and junction disagree at one end, which may indicate a read error. The J gene is TRBJ1-2, the V gene TRBV3-1 (or the pseudogene TRBV3-2); D gene uncertain. From germline, CDR1 is LGHDT and CDR2 YNNKEL (reference sequence). This CDR3 region has 11 residues. As DNA, the CDR3 is TGTGCCAGCAGCCAGTACTACGGCTACACCTTC. As protein: CASSQYYGYTF.

This clone has only one observation. DNA of the CDR3: TGCGCCAGCAGAAGGGGCTTAAATGAAAAACTGTTTTTT. Translation gives CASRRGLNEKLFF. The rearrangement joins TRBV10-2 to TRBJ1-4; TRBD1 is a possible D gene (5 bases). Germline V gene sequence: CDR1 WSHSY, CDR2 SAAADI. The CDR3 extends over 13 amino acids. Trimming cost V 6 bases and J 5 bases, with 10 bases left between them.

The chain combines TRBV5-1 with TRBJ1-3; D gene unclear. Germline V lookup: CDR1 SGHRS, CDR2 YFSETQ. Between the trimmed V and J ends, which lost 0 bases and 0 bases, there was a span of 7 bases. This CDR3 is built from 15 residues. CDR3 amino acids: CASSLDGNSGNTIYF. CDR3 in DNA: TGCGCCAGCAGCTTGGACGGGAACTCTGGAAACACCATATATTTT.

The V gene is TRBV28, the J gene TRBJ2-4, with D unresolved. The germline gives CDR1 MDHEN, CDR2 SYDVKM. V lost 5 bases, J lost 0 bases, and 14 bases lay in between. The length of the CDR3 is 16 residues. The CDR3 protein is CASSPRQVLAKNIQYF. The DNA of the CDR3 is TGTGCCAGCAGTCCAAGACAAGTCCTAGCCAAAAACATTCAGTACTTC.

This clone was recorded many times. This sequence joins TRBV19 and TRBJ1-1, with D maybe TRBD1 (6 bases). Trimming pared 2 bases from V and 1 base from J, leaving 8 bases between. The germline V gene has CDR1 LNHDA and CDR2 SQIVND (reference sequence). The CDR3 is made up of 14 amino acids. The CDR3 DNA follows: TGTGCCAGTAGTATAAAACAGGGGAACACTGAAGCTTTCTTT. It yields the protein CASSIKQGNTEAFF.

V is TRBV19 and J is TRBJ2-6, with 7 bases matching TRBD1. After removal of 5 bases from V and 1 base from J, the junction contained 5 bases not matched to a gene. Looked up from germline, CDR1 is LNHDA and CDR2 is SQIVND (reference sequence). CDR3 size: 16 residues. This CDR3 reads CASSPKQGSGANVLTF. The CDR3, as DNA: TGTGCCAGTAGTCCAAAACAGGGGTCTGGGGCCAACGTCCTGACTTTC.